The 14 T cell receptor beta chains in this list originate from one sample, sequenced in a study of molecular identifiers for immune sequencing clone quantification. Using its own MiXCR run on the PCR reads, TCRdb lists one record per CDR3 protein. The sample gives some 580,000 distinct CDR3 sequences, 25% of which show up once; about 0.78% is in the top ten. The sample comprised naive CD8+ T cells from blood, with Jurkat cell RNA spiked in. Subset specified: FACS-sorted CD8+CD4-CCR7+CD45RA+ naive T cells. The receptors were gathered from a human donor in good health. Some libraries in this study had Jurkat cell RNA spiked in.

J is TRBJ2-7 and V is TRBV20-1, with TRBD2 as a possible D gene (6 bases). V was clipped by 4 bases and J by 0 bases, with 10 bases between them. CDR1 and CDR2 (germline): DFQATT, SNEGSKA (reference sequence). The CDR3 contains 13 residues. The CDR3: CSATPGLSYEQYF. The CDR3 DNA follows: TGCAGTGCTACTCCGGGACTCTCCTACGAGCAGTACTTC.

The sample holds a few counts of this clonotype. The junction departs from the called germline gene at one end, perhaps through a read error. The chain joins TRBV14 to TRBJ2-7; weak D call: TRBD2 (6 bases). The germline CDR1 and CDR2 sequences are SGHDN and FVKESK. The CDR3 is 12 residues long. This CDR3 reads CASSYSTGDRDF. CDR3 DNA: TGTGCCAGCAGCTACTCTACGGGGGATCGCGACTTC.

Details on this clonotype: A read error is possible here, since a much larger clone lies one base away. This chain links TRBV9 with TRBJ2-1; D remains ambiguous. V dropped 3 bases and J dropped 7 bases, with 5 bases sitting between them. The germline V gene encodes CDR1 SGDLS and CDR2 YYNGEE. This CDR3 has 11 residues. This chain's CDR3 is CASSAGNEQFF. CDR3 bases: TGTGCCAGCAGCGCCGGAAATGAGCAGTTCTTC.

This clonotype was seen many times. This chain connects TRBV14 to TRBJ2-7; D ambiguous. V was clipped by 4 bases and J by 4 bases, with 20 bases between them. The CDR3 runs 16 residues. Per the germline V gene, CDR1 is SGHDN and CDR2 is FVKESK. The CDR3 reads CASSPQLGITSYEQYF. CDR3 coding DNA: TGTGCCAGCAGCCCACAATTAGGGATTACATCGTACGAGCAGTACTTC.

This clonotype was picked up many times. This chain links TRBV7-2 with TRBJ2-7; D ambiguous. Trimming removed 5 bases from V and 2 bases from J, with 19 bases in between. The germline CDR1 and CDR2 sequences are SGHTA and FQGNSA. This CDR3 region has 16 residues. The CDR3 region has the DNA TGTGCCAGCAGCCCCACCGTGTTGGTGTTTGCCTACGAGCAGTACTTC. It encodes CASSPTVLVFAYEQYF.

Many counts were recorded for this clonotype. The chain uses TRBV5-4 and TRBJ2-7, with D unclear. Germline V gene lookup returns CDR1 SGHNT and CDR2 YYREEE (reference sequence). The CDR3 loop spans 14 amino acids. The V and J ends lost 0 bases and 2 bases respectively, with 9 bases between them. Here the CDR3 reads CASSLEATAYEQYF. CDR3 nucleotide sequence: TGTGCCAGCAGCTTGGAGGCAACGGCCTACGAGCAGTACTTC.

This clonotype was counted ten times or more. The chain uses TRBV4-1 and TRBJ2-7, with a tentative D call TRBD2 (6 bases). Between the trimmed V and J ends, which lost 0 bases and 1 base, there was a span of 13 bases. Germline values: CDR1 MGHRA, CDR2 YSYEKL. The CDR3 is made up of 16 amino acids. The CDR3 DNA reads as TGCGCCAGCAGCCAAGATCCAGCGGGTCCGTCCTACGAGCAGTACTTC. Translation gives CASSQDPAGPSYEQYF.

The J gene is TRBJ2-2, the V gene TRBV30; D remains unclear. Germline V gene data show CDR1 as GTSNPN and CDR2 as SVGIG (reference sequence). V lost 0 bases, J lost 9 bases, and 14 bases lay in between. CDR3 size: 14 residues. CDR3 loop: CAWSVTPATRELFF. CDR3 bases: TGTGCCTGGAGTGTAACTCCAGCGACCCGGGAGCTGTTTTTT. Complete variable domain (other parts from reference TRBV30 and TRBJ2-2): SQTIHQWPATLVQPVGSPLSLECTVEGTSNPNLYWYRQAAGRGLQLLFYSVGIGQISSEVPQNLSASRPQDRQFILSSKKLLLSDSGFYLCAWSVTPATRELFFGEGSRLTVL.

The rearrangement joins TRBV6-2 or TRBV6-3 to TRBJ2-1; perhaps TRBD2 as D (5 bases). V lost 0 bases, J lost 8 bases, and 17 bases lay in between. CDR1 is MNHEY and CDR2 is SVGEGT in the germline V gene. This CDR3 has 16 residues. For the CDR3, the DNA is TGTGCCAGCAGTTACTCCGCTTGGGGTCAGGAGGATGAGCAGTTCTTC. It encodes CASSYSAWGQEDEQFF.

V is TRBV7-9 and J is TRBJ2-1, with 8 bases fitting TRBD2. V dropped 4 bases and J dropped 3; count of bases not matched to a gene: 8. The germline V gene encodes CDR1 SEHNR and CDR2 FQNEAQ (reference sequence). The CDR3 runs to 16 residues. CDR3 sequence (DNA): TGTGCCAGCAGCTCGTCGGTCAGCGGGGGCTACAATGAGCAGTTCTTC. Translation: CASSSSVSGGYNEQFF.

The count of this clonotype is one. A read error may account for a junction end that differs from germline. The chain is built from TRBV24-1 and TRBJ1-5; D uncertain. The CDR3 is 17 amino acids. Germline CDR1 is KGHDR and CDR2 is SFDVKD. The CDR3 is CATNPHLALFGNLPQHF. CDR3 sequence (DNA): TGTGCCACCAACCCTCACCTAGCTCTTTTCGGCAATCTGCCCCAGCATTTT.

At least ten counts were recorded for this clonotype. This chain links TRBV20-1 with TRBJ2-3; weak D call: TRBD2 (6 bases). CDR3 length: 14 residues. The germline V gene encodes CDR1 DFQATT and CDR2 SNEGSKA (reference sequence). The CDR3 loop is CTIPRGLITDTQYF. Here the CDR3 DNA reads TGCACCATACCTAGAGGACTAATCACAGATACGCAGTATTTT.

For this clonotype: This may stem from a read error, because a much larger clone lies one nucleotide away. V usage is TRBV28 and J usage is TRBJ2-7; possible D gene TRBD1, 6 bases. CDR3 length: 15 residues. Germline V lookup: CDR1 MDHEN, CDR2 SYDVKM. Here the CDR3 reads CASSLDGTWTYAQYF. The DNA for the CDR3 is TGTGCCAGCAGTTTGGACGGGACATGGACCTACGCGCAGTACTTC.

The genes are TRBV7-3 and TRBJ2-3; 12 positions match TRBD1. The trim removed 5 bases at V and 5 bases at J, leaving 8 bases unmatched. Per the germline V gene, CDR1 is SGHTA and CDR2 is FQGTGA. The CDR3 contains 16 residues. The CDR3: CASSLGTGGWEDTQYF. CDR3 coding DNA: TGTGCCAGCAGCCTGGGGACAGGGGGCTGGGAAGATACGCAGTATTTT. Full variable domain (missing parts from reference TRBV7-3 and TRBJ2-3): GAGVSQTPSNKVTEKGKYVELRCDPISGHTALYWYRQSLGQGPEFLIYFQGTGAADDSGLPNDRFFAVRPEGSVSTLKIQRTERGDSAVYLCASSLGTGGWEDTQYFGPGTRLTVL.